Detailed here is one TCR beta chain. Its antigen remains undetermined. Base qualities are missing; no much larger clone stands one base away. The library was made by RT-PCR. The run used a NextSeq 550. TCRdb took the public reads, trimmed them with fastp at Q25, ran MiXCR for clone calling and kept in-frame beta chains. Rows with one shared CDR3 protein collapse into an entry with the most common genes and DNA. The sample contains 200,000 to 250,000 distinct CDR3 sequences, roughly an eighth of them found a single time. The top ten clonotypes cover roughly 10% of the sample. The germline V gene encodes CDR1 DFQATT and CDR2 SNEGSKA (reference sequence). Spanning cysteine to phenylalanine, the CDR3 consists of 14 amino acids. Only CDR3 DNA is held: 42 bases, read in frame from base 1. The record originates from a study of patients and donors after allogeneic stem cell transplantation (dated by TCRdb to the early 2020s).

Sequenced: blood, either unsorted or a sorted T cell fraction (not recorded which). The V and J genes are TRBV20-1 and TRBJ2-3, with 13 bases aligning to TRBD2. This receptor was obtained from a human donor who was either an allogeneic HSCT recipient or a stem cell or donor lymphocyte infusion donor (not recorded which). It is not recorded whose cells these are; they may come from a transplant donor. The nucleotide sequence is TGCAGCACACTAGCGGGAGGGCCGGGAGATACGCAGTATTTT. This is translated as CSTLAGGPGDTQYF.